The present T cell receptor delta chain was sequenced within a study of gamma-delta T cells after stem cell transplantation (dated by TCRdb to about 2016). Libraries were made using RT-PCR. Sequencing relied on an Illumina MiSeq. Identical DNA sequences were merged into single rows after TCRdb reprocessed the public reads with CATT. This sample comprises about 1,700 delta-chain clones, 5.1% of them detected only once. About 50% of the sample lies in the top ten. As concerns this clone: What antigen it recognizes has not been identified. The protein recorded in TCRdb matches a much larger clone and deviates from this DNA's translation at residue 9, suggesting a read error; the protein here is obtained by translating the DNA.

The sequence derives from a human donor. It is not recorded whose cells these are; they may come from a transplant donor. Source material: gamma-delta T cells.

The DNA sequence reads TGTGCTTCAACCCCTCTACTGGGGAATACCGATAAACTCATCTTT. It translates to CASTPLLGNTDKLIF. This chain is built from TRDV2 and TRDJ1; TRDD3 fits 7 bases in the junction. Reading from cysteine to phenylalanine, the CDR3 counts 15 amino acids. The read is trimmed to its CDR3 DNA, 45 bases read in frame from base 1. CDR1 GEAIGNYY and CDR2 EKD are derived from the germline V gene.